This TCR beta chain was documented in a study of blood T cell repertoires in COVID-19. Study overall: The United States, Italy and Spain provided the acute and convalescent COVID-19 samples.

Residents of 24 US areas, aged about 18 to 100 years, made up the participants. Clinical history as reported by participants underpinned cohort assignment. Recovered status applied to Cohort 3 donors who had two consecutive negative PCRs. It also applied to those with clearance or with symptom resolution. CDR1 and CDR2 (germline): SGHTA, FQGTGA. CDR3 length equals 15 residues. V dropped 5 bases and J dropped 5; count of bases not matched to a gene: 10. Repertoires were generated with immunoSEQ multiplex PCR, while TCRdb's copy carries only in-frame clones and drops some. The sample has roughly 190,000 clones; roughly 90% are singletons.

J is TRBJ1-2 and V is TRBV7-3; 8 nucleotides align to TRBD1. The sequence came from a woman aged 25 to 39 who had recovered from COVID-19. The sample consisted of PBMCs or T cells enriched from blood (not recorded which). Written as DNA, the CDR3 is TGTGCCAGCAGCCCCACCCAGGGGGCAGGATATGGCTACACCTTC. Residues: CASSPTQGAGYGYTF. The whole variable domain, filled in from reference TRBV7-3 and TRBJ1-2, reads GAGVSQTPSNKVTEKGKYVELRCDPISGHTALYWYRQSLGQGPEFLIYFQGTGAADDSGLPNDRFFAVRPEGSVSTLKIQRTERGDSAVYLCASSPTQGAGYGYTFGSGTRLTVV.